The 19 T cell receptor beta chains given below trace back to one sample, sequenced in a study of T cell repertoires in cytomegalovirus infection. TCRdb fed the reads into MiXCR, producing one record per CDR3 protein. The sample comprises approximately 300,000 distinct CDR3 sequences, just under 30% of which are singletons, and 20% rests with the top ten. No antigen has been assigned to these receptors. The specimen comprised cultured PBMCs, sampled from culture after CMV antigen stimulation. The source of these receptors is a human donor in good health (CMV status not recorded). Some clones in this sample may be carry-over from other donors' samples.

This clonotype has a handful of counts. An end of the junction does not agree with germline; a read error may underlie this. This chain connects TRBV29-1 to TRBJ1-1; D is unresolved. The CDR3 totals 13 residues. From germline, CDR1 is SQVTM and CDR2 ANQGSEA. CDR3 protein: CSVAGQMKTEAFF. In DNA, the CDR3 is TGCAGCGTCGCGGGTCAGATGAAGACTGAAGCTTTCTTT.

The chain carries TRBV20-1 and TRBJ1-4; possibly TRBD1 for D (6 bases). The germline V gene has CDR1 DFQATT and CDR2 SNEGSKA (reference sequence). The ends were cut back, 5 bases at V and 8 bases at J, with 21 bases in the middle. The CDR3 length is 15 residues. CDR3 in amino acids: CSAPLQGLGGEKLFF. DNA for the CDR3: TGCAGTGCTCCCTTACAGGGCCTCGGGGGAGAAAAACTGTTTTTT.

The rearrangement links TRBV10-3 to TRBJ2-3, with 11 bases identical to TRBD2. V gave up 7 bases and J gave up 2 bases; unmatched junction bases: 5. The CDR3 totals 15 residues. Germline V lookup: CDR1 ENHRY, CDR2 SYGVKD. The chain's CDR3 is CAITPGLAVTDTQYF. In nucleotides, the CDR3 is TGTGCCATCACACCGGGACTAGCGGTCACAGATACGCAGTATTTT.

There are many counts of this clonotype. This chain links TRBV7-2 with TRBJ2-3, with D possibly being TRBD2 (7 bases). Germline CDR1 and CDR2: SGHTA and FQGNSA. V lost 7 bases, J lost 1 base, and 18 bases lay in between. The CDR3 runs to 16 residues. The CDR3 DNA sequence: TGTGCCAGCAAGGGGGGGGTGGGCCCCCGCACAGATACGCAGTATTTT. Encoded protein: CASKGGVGPRTDTQYF.

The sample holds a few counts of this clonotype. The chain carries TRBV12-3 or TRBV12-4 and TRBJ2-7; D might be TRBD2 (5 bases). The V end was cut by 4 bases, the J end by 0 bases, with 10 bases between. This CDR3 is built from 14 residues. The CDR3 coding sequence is TGTGCCAGCAGTTCGACTACCCGCTCCTACGAGCAGTACTTC. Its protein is CASSSTTRSYEQYF.

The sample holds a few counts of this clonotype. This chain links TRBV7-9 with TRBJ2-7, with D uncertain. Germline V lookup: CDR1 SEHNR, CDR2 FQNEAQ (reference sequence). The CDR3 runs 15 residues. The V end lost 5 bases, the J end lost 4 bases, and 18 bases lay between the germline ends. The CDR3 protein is CASSPDPGRPYEQYF. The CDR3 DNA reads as TGTGCCAGCAGCCCAGACCCTGGACGGCCTTACGAGCAGTACTTC.

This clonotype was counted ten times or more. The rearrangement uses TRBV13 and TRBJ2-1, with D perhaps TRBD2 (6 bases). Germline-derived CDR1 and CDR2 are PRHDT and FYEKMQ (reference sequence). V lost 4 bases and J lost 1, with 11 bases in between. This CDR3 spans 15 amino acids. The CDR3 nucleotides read TGTGCCAGCAGCTCCCCCGGGAGTTCCTACAATGAGCAGTTCTTC. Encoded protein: CASSSPGSSYNEQFF.

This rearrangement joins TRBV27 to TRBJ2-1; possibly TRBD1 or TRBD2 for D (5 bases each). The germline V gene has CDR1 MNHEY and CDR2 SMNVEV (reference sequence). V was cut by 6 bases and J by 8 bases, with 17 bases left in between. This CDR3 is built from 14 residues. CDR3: CASRSGPAIHEQFF. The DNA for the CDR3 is TGTGCCAGCAGGTCGGGACCTGCCATTCATGAGCAGTTCTTC.

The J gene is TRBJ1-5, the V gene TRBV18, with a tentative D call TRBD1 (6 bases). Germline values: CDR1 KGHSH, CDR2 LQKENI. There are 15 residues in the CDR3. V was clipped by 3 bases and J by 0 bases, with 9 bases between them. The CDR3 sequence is CASSPRTDSNQPQHF. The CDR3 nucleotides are TGTGCCAGCTCACCGAGGACAGATAGCAATCAGCCCCAGCATTTT.

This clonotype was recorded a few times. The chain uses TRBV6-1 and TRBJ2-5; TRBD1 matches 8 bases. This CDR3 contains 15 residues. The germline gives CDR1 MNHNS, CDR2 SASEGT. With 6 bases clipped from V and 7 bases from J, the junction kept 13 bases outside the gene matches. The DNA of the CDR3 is TGTGCCAGCAGGAGCCAGGGGGCGGGCCTAGGGACCCAGTACTTC. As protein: CASRSQGAGLGTQYF.

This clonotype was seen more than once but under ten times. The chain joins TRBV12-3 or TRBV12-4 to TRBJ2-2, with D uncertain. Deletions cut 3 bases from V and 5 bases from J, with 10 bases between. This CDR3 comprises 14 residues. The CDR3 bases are TGTGCCAGCAGTTTTGAAGCGTTGACCGGGGAGCTGTTTTTT. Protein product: CASSFEALTGELFF.

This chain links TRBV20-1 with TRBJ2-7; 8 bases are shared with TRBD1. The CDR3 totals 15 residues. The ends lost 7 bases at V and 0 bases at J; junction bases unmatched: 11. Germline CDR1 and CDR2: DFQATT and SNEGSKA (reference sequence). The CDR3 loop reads CSGRDRDRLSYEQYF. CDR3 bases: TGCAGTGGCCGTGACCGGGACAGGCTCTCCTACGAGCAGTACTTC.

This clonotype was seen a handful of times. The DNA for the CDR3 is TGTGCCAGCAGAGAAAGAGAGACGTACTATTACGGAAAGCAGTACTTC. Translated, it gives CASRERETYYYGKQYF. This chain links TRBV6-4 with TRBJ2-7; D gene uncertain. V lost 6 bases to trimming and J lost 8 bases, with 26 bases between them. This CDR3 is built from 16 residues. Germline V gene lookup returns CDR1 MRHNA and CDR2 SNTAGT.

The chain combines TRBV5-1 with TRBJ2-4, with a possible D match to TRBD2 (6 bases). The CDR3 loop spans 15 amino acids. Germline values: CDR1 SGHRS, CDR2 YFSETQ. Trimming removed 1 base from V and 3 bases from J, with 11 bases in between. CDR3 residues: CASSLWGEVKNIQYF. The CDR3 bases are TGCGCCAGCAGCTTGTGGGGGGAGGTCAAAAACATTCAGTACTTC.

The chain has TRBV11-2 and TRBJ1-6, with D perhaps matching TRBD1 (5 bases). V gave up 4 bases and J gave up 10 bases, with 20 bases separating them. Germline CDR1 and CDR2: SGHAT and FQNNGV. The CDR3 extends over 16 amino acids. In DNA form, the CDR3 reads TGTGCCAGCAGCTCACTAGAGGAAGGGGTTCAGTCACCCCTCCACTTT. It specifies CASSSLEEGVQSPLHF.

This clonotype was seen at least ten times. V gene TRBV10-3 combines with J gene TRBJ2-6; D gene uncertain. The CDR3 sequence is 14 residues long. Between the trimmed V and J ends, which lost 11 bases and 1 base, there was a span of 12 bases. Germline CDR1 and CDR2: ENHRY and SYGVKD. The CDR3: CAVSYLSGANVLTF. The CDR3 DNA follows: TGTGCCGTATCGTATTTGTCTGGGGCCAACGTCCTGACTTTC.

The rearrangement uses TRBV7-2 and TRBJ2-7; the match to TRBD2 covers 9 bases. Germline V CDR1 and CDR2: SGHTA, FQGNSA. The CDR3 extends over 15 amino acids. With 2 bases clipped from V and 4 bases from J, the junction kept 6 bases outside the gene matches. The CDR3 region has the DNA TGTGCCAGCAGCTTAAATAGCGGGAGCAGGTACGAGCAGTACTTC. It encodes CASSLNSGSRYEQYF.

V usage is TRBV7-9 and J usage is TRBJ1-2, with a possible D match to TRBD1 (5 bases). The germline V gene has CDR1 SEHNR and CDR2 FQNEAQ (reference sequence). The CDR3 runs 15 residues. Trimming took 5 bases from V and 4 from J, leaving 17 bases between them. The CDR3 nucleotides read TGTGCCAGCAGCCTCCCAGGGAACCGCCGCTATGGCTACACCTTC. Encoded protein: CASSLPGNRRYGYTF.

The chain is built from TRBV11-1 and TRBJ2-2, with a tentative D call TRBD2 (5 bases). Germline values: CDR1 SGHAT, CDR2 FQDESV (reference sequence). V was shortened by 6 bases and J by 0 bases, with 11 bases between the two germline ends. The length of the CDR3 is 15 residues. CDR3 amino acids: CASRIGETNTGELFF. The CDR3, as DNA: TGTGCCAGCAGAATCGGGGAGACGAACACCGGGGAGCTGTTTTTT.